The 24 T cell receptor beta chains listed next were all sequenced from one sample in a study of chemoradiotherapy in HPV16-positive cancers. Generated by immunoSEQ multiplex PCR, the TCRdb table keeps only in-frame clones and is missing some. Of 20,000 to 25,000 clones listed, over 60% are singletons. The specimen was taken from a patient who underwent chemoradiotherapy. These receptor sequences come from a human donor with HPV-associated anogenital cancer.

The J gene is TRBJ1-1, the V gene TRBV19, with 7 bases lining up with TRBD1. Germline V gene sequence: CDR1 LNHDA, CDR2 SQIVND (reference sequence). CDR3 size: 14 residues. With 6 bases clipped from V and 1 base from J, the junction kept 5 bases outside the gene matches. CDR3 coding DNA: TGTGCCAGTAGCAGTTCAGGGGGGAACACTGAAGCTTTCTTT. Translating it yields CASSSSGGNTEAFF.

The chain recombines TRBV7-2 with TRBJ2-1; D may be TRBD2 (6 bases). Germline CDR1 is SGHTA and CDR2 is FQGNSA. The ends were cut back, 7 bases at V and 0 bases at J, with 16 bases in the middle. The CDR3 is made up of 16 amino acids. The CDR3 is CASTLSGFSSYNEQFF. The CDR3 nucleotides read TGTGCCAGCACCCTTAGCGGCTTTAGCTCCTACAATGAGCAGTTCTTC.

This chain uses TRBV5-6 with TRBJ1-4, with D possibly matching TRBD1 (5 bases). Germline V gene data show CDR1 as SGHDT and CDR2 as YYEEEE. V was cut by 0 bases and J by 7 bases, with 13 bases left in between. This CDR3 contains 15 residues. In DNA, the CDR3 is TGTGCCAGCAGCTTGGGGGCAGGGTCGGCTGAAAAACTGTTTTTT. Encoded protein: CASSLGAGSAEKLFF.

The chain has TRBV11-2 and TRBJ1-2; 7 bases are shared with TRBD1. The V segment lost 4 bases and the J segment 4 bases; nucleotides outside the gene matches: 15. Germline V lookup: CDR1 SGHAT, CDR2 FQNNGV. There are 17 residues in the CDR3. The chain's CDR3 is CASSYDRRTGSFYGYTF. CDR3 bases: TGTGCCAGCAGCTACGACAGGCGGACAGGAAGTTTCTATGGCTACACCTTC.

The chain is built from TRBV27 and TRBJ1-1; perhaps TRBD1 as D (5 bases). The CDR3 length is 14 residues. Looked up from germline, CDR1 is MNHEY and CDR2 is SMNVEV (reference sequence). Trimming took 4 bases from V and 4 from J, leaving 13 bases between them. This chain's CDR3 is CASSWGIGGTEAFF. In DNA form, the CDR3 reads TGTGCCAGCAGTTGGGGGATCGGCGGCACTGAAGCTTTCTTT.

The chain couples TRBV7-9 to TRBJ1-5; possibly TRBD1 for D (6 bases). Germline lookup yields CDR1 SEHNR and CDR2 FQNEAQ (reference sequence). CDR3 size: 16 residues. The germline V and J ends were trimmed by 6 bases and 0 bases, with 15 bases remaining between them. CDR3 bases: TGTGCCAGCAGACCACTTAGGGGGGATAGCAATCAGCCCCAGCATTTT. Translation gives CASRPLRGDSNQPQHF.

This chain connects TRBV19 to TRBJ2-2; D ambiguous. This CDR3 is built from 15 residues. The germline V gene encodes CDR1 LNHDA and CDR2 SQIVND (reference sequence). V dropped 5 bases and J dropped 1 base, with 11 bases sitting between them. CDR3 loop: CASSGSWGNTGELFF. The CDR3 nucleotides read TGTGCCAGTAGTGGCAGTTGGGGGAACACCGGGGAGCTGTTTTTT.

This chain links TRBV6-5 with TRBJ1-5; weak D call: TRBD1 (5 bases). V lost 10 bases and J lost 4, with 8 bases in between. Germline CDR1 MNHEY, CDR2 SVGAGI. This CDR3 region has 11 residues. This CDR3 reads CATGVNQPQHF. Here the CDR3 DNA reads TGTGCCACGGGGGTGAATCAGCCCCAGCATTTT.

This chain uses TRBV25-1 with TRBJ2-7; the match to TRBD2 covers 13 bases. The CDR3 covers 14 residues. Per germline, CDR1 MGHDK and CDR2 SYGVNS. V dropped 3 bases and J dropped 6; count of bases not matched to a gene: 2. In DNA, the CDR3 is TGTGCCAGCAGTGATCGGACTAGCGGGAGCGAGCAGTACTTC. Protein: CASSDRTSGSEQYF.

The CDR3 is CAITATDREDYGYTF. CDR3 in DNA: TGTGCCATCACTGCCACGGACAGGGAGGACTATGGCTACACCTTC. This chain joins TRBV10-3 and TRBJ1-2, with TRBD1 identical over 8 bases. Germline V CDR1 and CDR2: ENHRY, SYGVKD. This CDR3 has 15 residues. J lost 3 bases, V lost 7 bases, and 10 bases had no gene match.

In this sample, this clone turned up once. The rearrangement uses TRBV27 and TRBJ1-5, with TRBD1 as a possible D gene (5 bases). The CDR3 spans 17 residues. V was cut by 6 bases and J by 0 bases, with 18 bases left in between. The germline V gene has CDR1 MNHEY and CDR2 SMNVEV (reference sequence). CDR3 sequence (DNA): TGTGCCAGCAGCCCCCGCAGTGGGGCCTATAGCAATCAGCCCCAGCATTTT. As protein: CASSPRSGAYSNQPQHF.

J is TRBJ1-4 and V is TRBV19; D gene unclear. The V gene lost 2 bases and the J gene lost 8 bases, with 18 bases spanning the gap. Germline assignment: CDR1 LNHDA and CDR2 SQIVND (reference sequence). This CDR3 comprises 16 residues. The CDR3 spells CASSIPSSGKREKLFF. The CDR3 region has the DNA TGTGCCAGTAGTATACCCTCAAGCGGGAAAAGGGAAAAACTGTTTTTT.

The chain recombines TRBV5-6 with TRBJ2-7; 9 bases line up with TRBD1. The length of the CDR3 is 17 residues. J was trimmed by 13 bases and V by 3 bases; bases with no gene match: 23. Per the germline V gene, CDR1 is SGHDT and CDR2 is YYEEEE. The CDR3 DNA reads TGTGCCAGCAGCTCCCTCAATAGCCGGGACAGGGCCTTACGGATCTACTTC. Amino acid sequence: CASSSLNSRDRALRIYF.

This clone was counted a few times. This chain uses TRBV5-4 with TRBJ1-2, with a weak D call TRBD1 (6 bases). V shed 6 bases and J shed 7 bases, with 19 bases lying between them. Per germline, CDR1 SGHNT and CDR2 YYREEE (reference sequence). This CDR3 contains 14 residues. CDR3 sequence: CASNPDRSRGGYTF. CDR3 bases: TGTGCCAGCAACCCAGACAGGTCGCGGGGTGGCTACACCTTC.

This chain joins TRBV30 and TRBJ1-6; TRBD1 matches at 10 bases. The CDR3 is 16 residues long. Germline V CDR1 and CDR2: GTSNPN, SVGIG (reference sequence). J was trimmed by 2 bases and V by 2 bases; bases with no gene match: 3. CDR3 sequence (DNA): TGTGCCTGGAGTTTCGGACAGGGGGCCTATAATTCACCCCTCCACTTT. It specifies CAWSFGQGAYNSPLHF. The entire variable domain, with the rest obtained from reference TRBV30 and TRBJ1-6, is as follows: SQTIHQWPATLVQPVGSPLSLECTVEGTSNPNLYWYRQAAGRGLQLLFYSVGIGQISSEVPQNLSASRPQDRQFILSSKKLLLSDSGFYLCAWSFGQGAYNSPLHFGNGTRLTVT.

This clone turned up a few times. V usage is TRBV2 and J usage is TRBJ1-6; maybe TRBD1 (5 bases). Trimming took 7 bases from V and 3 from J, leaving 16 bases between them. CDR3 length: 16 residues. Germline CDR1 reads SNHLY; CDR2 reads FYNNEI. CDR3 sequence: CASTRTQDGYNSPLHF. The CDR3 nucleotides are TGTGCCAGCACACGAACACAGGACGGCTATAATTCACCCCTCCACTTT.

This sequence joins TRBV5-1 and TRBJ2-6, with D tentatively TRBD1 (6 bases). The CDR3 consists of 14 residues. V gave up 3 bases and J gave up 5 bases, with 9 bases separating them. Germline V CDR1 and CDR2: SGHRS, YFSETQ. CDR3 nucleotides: TGCGCCAGCAGCTCTCGGGACAGGGCCAACGTCCTGACTTTC. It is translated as CASSSRDRANVLTF.

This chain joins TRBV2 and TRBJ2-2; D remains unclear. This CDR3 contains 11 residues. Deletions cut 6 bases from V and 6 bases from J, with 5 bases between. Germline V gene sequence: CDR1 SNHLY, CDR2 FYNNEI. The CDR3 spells CASRSAGELFF. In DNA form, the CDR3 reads TGTGCCAGCAGGTCAGCCGGGGAGCTGTTTTTT.

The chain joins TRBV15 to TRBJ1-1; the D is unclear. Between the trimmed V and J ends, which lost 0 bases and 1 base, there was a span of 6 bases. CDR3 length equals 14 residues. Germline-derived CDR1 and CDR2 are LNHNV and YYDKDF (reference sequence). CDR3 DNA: TGTGCCACCAGCAGAGAGGGGAGGAACACTGAAGCTTTCTTT. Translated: CATSREGRNTEAFF.

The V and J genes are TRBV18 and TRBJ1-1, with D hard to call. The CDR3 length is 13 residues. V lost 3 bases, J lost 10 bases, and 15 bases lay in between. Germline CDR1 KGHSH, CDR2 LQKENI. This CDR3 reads CASSPTGEQGAFF. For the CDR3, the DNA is TGTGCCAGCTCACCCACCGGTGAACAAGGAGCTTTCTTT.

CDR3 in DNA: TGCGCCAGCAGCCTCTCAGGGGGAAGCAATCAGCCCCAGCATTTT. Translating it yields CASSLSGGSNQPQHF. The chain links TRBV4-1 to TRBJ1-5, with 7 nucleotides matching TRBD1. Trimming cost V 4 bases and J 1 base; bases outside gene matches: 4. The CDR3 consists of 15 residues. Germline V CDR1 and CDR2: MGHRA, YSYEKL.

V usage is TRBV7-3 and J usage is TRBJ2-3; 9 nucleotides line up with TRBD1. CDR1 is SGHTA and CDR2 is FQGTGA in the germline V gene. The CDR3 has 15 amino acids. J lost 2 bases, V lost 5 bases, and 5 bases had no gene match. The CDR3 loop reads CASSLGTGNTDTQYF. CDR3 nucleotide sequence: TGTGCCAGCAGCCTAGGGACAGGGAACACAGATACGCAGTATTTT.

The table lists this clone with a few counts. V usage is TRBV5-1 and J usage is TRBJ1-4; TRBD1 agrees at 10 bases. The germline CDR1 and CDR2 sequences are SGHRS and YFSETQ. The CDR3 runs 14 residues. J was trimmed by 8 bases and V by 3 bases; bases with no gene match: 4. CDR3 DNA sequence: TGCGCCAGCAGCTCGGGACAGGGGCGAGAAAAACTGTTTTTT. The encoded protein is CASSSGQGREKLFF.

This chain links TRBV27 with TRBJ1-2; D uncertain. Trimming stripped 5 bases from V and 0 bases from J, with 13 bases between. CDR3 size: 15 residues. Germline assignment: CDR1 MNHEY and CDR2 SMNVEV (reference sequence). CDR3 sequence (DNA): TGTGCCAGCAGTCCCCGCATAGGTCCTAACTATGGCTACACCTTC. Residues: CASSPRIGPNYGYTF.